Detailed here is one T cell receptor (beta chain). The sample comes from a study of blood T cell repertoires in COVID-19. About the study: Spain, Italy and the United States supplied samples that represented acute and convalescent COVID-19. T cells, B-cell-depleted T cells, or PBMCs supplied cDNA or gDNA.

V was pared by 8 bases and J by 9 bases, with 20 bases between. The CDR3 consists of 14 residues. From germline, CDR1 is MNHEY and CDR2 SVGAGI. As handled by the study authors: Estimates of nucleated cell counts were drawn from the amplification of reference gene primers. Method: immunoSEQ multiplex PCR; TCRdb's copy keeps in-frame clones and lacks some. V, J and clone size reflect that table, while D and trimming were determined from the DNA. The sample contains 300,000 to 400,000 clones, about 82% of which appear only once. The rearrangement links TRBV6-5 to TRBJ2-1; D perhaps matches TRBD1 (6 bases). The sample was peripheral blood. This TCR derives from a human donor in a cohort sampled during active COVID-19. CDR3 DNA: TGTGCCAGCGCCTCAGACAGGCTTCGGGTTGAGCAGTTCTTC. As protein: CASASDRLRVEQFF.